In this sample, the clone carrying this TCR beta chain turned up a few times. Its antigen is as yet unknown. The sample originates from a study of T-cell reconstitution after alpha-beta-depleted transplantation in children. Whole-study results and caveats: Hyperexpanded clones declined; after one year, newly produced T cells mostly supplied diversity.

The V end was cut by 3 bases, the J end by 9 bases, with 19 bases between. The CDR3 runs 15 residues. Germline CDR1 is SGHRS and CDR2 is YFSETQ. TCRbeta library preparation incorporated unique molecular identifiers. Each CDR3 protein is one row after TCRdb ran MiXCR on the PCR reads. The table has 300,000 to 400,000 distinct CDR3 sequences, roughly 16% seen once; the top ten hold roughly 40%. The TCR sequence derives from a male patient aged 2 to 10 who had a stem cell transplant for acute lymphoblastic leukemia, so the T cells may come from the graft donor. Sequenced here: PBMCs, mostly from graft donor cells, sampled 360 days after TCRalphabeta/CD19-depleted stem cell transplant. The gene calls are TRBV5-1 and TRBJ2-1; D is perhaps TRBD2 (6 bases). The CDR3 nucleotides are TGCGCCAGCAGCTCGTTTTGGGACTCCTCGGTTGAGCAGTTCTTC. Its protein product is CASSSFWDSSVEQFF.